The 12 T cell receptor beta chains in this list originate from one sample, sequenced in a study of blood T cell repertoires in COVID-19. Sequencing was performed with immunoSEQ multiplex PCR; in TCRdb, only in-frame clones are kept and a portion is missing. The table includes approximately 200,000 clones, 75% to 90% detected once. Sequenced material: PBMCs or T cells enriched from blood (not recorded which). The receptor source for this set is a woman between 25 and 40 years old who had been exposed to COVID-19.

The chain links TRBV4-1 to TRBJ1-1; weak D call: TRBD1 (6 bases). Between the trimmed V and J ends, which lost 1 base and 7 bases, there was a span of 10 bases. In germline, CDR1 is MGHRA, CDR2 YSYEKL. The CDR3 is 13 residues long. CDR3 nucleotide sequence: TGCGCCAGCAGCCAAGGAAGGGGGAGTGAAGCTTTCTTT. Protein product: CASSQGRGSEAFF.

The rearrangement links TRBV3-1 (or the pseudogene TRBV3-2) to TRBJ2-7; unclear D gene. This CDR3 is 12 amino acids long. V lost 2 bases, J lost 4 bases, and 6 bases lay in between. CDR1 LGHDT and CDR2 YNNKEL come from the germline V gene (reference sequence). The CDR3 region is CASSQTRYEQYF. The CDR3 region has the DNA TGTGCCAGCAGCCAAACTCGATACGAGCAGTACTTC.

The gene calls are TRBV9 and TRBJ2-6; TRBD1 might be the D (6 bases). The germline V gene encodes CDR1 SGDLS and CDR2 YYNGEE. The CDR3 covers 19 residues. The V and J ends lost 2 bases and 0 bases respectively, with 18 bases between them. The CDR3 loop reads CASSVALGGRGSGANVLTF. The CDR3 region has the DNA TGTGCCAGCAGCGTGGCCCTAGGTGGCAGGGGCTCTGGGGCCAACGTCCTGACTTTC.

This sequence joins TRBV6-5 and TRBJ1-1; D uncertain. This CDR3 comprises 13 residues. With 5 bases removed from V and 1 base from J, the gap between germline ends came to 8 bases. Germline CDR1 reads MNHEY; CDR2 reads SVGAGI. CDR3 sequence reads: CASSTHQNTEAFF. DNA for the CDR3: TGTGCCAGCAGTACACACCAGAACACTGAAGCTTTCTTT.

The J gene is TRBJ2-7, the V gene TRBV18, with 11 bases fitting TRBD1. The CDR3 runs to 15 residues. Looked up from germline, CDR1 is KGHSH and CDR2 is LQKENI. V lost 4 bases to trimming and J lost 5 bases; unmatched junction nucleotides: 7. The DNA of the CDR3 is TGTGCCAGCTCACTTGGGACAGGGGGAATCGACGAGCAGTACTTC. It yields the protein CASSLGTGGIDEQYF.

V gene TRBV19 combines with J gene TRBJ2-2; the match to TRBD1 covers 9 bases. This CDR3 contains 15 residues. V trimming: 7 bases; J trimming: 5 bases; junction bases outside the gene matches: 8. Germline V gene lookup returns CDR1 LNHDA and CDR2 SQIVND (reference sequence). Here the CDR3 DNA reads TGTGCCAGTAATACCGGGACAGGGAGGACCGGGGAGCTGTTTTTT. Protein product: CASNTGTGRTGELFF.

The chain uses TRBV29-1 and TRBJ1-2; 8 positions match TRBD1. The length of the CDR3 is 11 residues. Trimming at V came to 6 bases and at J to 8 bases, leaving 5 bases not matched to a gene. Germline lookup yields CDR1 SQVTM and CDR2 ANQGSEA. The CDR3 protein is CSVPTGEGYTF. The CDR3 DNA follows: TGCAGCGTCCCGACAGGGGAAGGCTACACCTTC. Full variable domain (remainder filled in from reference TRBV29-1 and TRBJ1-2): SAVISQKPSRDICQRGTSLTIQCQVDSQVTMMFWYRQQPGQSLTLIATANQGSEATYESGFVIDKFPISRPNLTFSTLTVSNMSPEDSSIYLCSVPTGEGYTFGSGTRLTVV.

The gene calls are TRBV18 and TRBJ1-3; D gene uncertain. Germline values: CDR1 KGHSH, CDR2 LQKENI. CDR3 size: 17 residues. With 0 bases removed from V and 0 bases from J, the gap between germline ends came to 12 bases. As DNA, the CDR3 is TGTGCCAGCTCACCACCAGAGAGGATAATCTCTGGAAACACCATATATTTT. Residues: CASSPPERIISGNTIYF.

V gene TRBV18 combines with J gene TRBJ2-5, with 7 positions matching TRBD1. The CDR3 totals 14 residues. V lost 5 bases and J lost 0; bases outside the gene matches: 3. From germline, CDR1 is KGHSH and CDR2 LQKENI. The CDR3 bases are TGTGCCAGCTCAAAACAGGGGCACCAAGAGACCCAGTACTTC. Its protein product is CASSKQGHQETQYF.

The chain couples TRBV30 to TRBJ1-5, with TRBD1 matching 11 bases. The CDR3 has 13 amino acids. Germline trimming cut 2 bases from V and 7 bases from J; bases unmatched to any gene: 1. Germline V gene data show CDR1 as GTSNPN and CDR2 as SVGIG (reference sequence). CDR3 in DNA: TGTGCCTGGAGTAGGACAGGGGGCCAGCCCCAGCATTTT. Protein product: CAWSRTGGQPQHF.

The chain employs TRBV2 and TRBJ2-1, with a possible D match to TRBD2 (6 bases). V lost 6 bases to trimming and J lost 1 base, with 10 bases between them. This CDR3 comprises 14 residues. The germline gives CDR1 SNHLY, CDR2 FYNNEI. CDR3 region: CASRRLVSYNEQFF. The CDR3 nucleotides read TGTGCCAGCAGACGACTAGTATCCTACAATGAGCAGTTCTTC.

The chain couples TRBV24-1 to TRBJ2-1; D remains unclear. V lost 6 bases and J lost 4, with 6 bases in between. Germline CDR1 reads KGHDR; CDR2 reads SFDVKD. The CDR3 length is 12 residues. The CDR3: CATSPNYNEQFF. In DNA, the CDR3 is TGTGCCACCAGTCCTAATTACAATGAGCAGTTCTTC.